Shown below are 27 T cell receptor beta chains from a single sample sequenced in a study of CD4 T cells in relation to SARS-CoV-2 and coronaviruses. Using immunoSEQ multiplex PCR, the repertoire was profiled, and TCRdb retains in-frame clones only, with some absent. The table lists 24,000 or so clones, more than 60% of them singletons, with about 14% in the top ten. These TCRs are of unknown antigen specificity. Unexposed donor CD4+ T cells date from about 2011-2018, before the COVID-19 pandemic. The cells were cultured for about ten days before CD4+ T cells were isolated. What was sequenced was CD4+ T cells from PBMCs, cultured in vitro. These TCRs come from a human donor in good health.

This clone was recorded a few times. This chain joins TRBV7-9 and TRBJ2-1, with 12 nucleotides matching TRBD2. Germline assignment: CDR1 SEHNR and CDR2 FQNEAQ (reference sequence). V lost 3 bases, J lost 12 bases, and 9 bases stayed unmatched. The CDR3 extends over 15 amino acids. The CDR3 reads CASSFGLAGNGAQFF. In DNA form, the CDR3 reads TGTGCCAGCAGCTTTGGACTAGCGGGAAATGGGGCGCAGTTCTTC.

This clone was counted a single time. This chain links TRBV18 with TRBJ1-4; no clear D gene. The CDR3 sequence is 17 residues long. Germline V gene data show CDR1 as KGHSH and CDR2 as LQKENI. Trimming removed 4 bases at V and 0 bases at J, with 15 bases between. The CDR3: CASSQSTGITTNEKLFF. CDR3 nucleotides: TGTGCCAGCTCACAATCGACGGGGATTACAACTAATGAAAAACTGTTTTTT.

The chain employs TRBV18 and TRBJ1-3, with TRBD1 matching over 9 bases. Germline V gives CDR1 KGHSH, CDR2 LQKENI. The junction had 2 bases not matched to a gene; V was cut back by 3 bases and J by 5 bases. The CDR3 consists of 14 residues. The CDR3 DNA follows: TGTGCCAGCTCACCCGGGACAGGGAGAAACACCATATATTTT. As protein: CASSPGTGRNTIYF.

The rearrangement links TRBV7-6 to TRBJ2-7; TRBD1 is a possible D gene (6 bases). From germline, CDR1 is SGHVS and CDR2 FNYEAQ. CDR3 length equals 13 residues. The V end was cut by 3 bases, the J end by 2 bases, with 8 bases between. In nucleotides, the CDR3 is TGTGCCAGCAGCTTTGGGACAACCTACGAGCAGTACTTC. Amino acids: CASSFGTTYEQYF.

This chain links TRBV6-1 with TRBJ2-5, with TRBD2 matching 10 bases. The CDR3 is 17 residues long. Germline trimming cut 2 bases from V and 5 bases from J; bases unmatched to any gene: 11. Germline CDR1 MNHNS, CDR2 SASEGT. CDR3 amino acids: CASSETGLAAASETQYF. The CDR3 nucleotides are TGTGCCAGCAGTGAAACTGGACTAGCGGCTGCCTCGGAGACCCAGTACTTC.

This chain links TRBV7-9 with TRBJ1-4; TRBD1 matches 8 bases. CDR1 and CDR2 from the germline V gene are SEHNR and FQNEAQ (reference sequence). The CDR3 covers 15 residues. The ends lost 6 bases at V and 5 bases at J; junction bases unmatched: 8. The DNA of the CDR3 is TGTGCCAGCAGTTCAACGGACAGGGCGAATGAAAAACTGTTTTTT. Translating gives CASSSTDRANEKLFF.

The chain employs TRBV19 and TRBJ2-5; D gene ambiguous. This CDR3 has 14 amino acids. V lost 3 bases and J 1 base, leaving 9 bases between the germline ends. Germline V gives CDR1 LNHDA, CDR2 SQIVND (reference sequence). The CDR3 sequence is CASSIQLLQETQYF. Written as DNA, the CDR3 is TGTGCCAGTAGTATCCAGCTCCTCCAAGAGACCCAGTACTTC.

The chain recombines TRBV12-3 or TRBV12-4 with TRBJ2-1; TRBD1 matches at 7 bases. After removal of 2 bases from V and 8 bases from J, the junction contained 3 bases not matched to a gene. The CDR3 extends over 13 amino acids. This CDR3 is CASSLHQGDEQFF. CDR3 DNA: TGTGCCAGCAGTTTACACCAGGGGGATGAGCAGTTCTTC.

For the CDR3, the DNA is TGTGCCAGCAGCTTAGGAACGGGATGGTCGTACGAGCAGTACTTC. This encodes CASSLGTGWSYEQYF. The chain uses TRBV11-3 and TRBJ2-7, with TRBD2 as a possible D gene (5 bases). From germline, CDR1 is SGHNT and CDR2 YENEEA. Trimming stripped 1 base from V and 4 bases from J, with 14 bases between. The CDR3 consists of 15 residues.

The chain couples TRBV7-9 to TRBJ2-5, with D possibly TRBD2 on 6 matching bases. Germline assignment: CDR1 SEHNR and CDR2 FQNEAQ (reference sequence). CDR3 length: 15 amino acids. V lost 2 bases and J lost 2, with 12 bases in between. The CDR3 sequence: CASSLSRDWQETQYF. DNA for the CDR3: TGTGCCAGCAGCTTATCCCGGGACTGGCAAGAGACCCAGTACTTC.

The rearrangement joins TRBV4-1 to TRBJ1-5; a weak D match, TRBD1 (6 bases). CDR3 length equals 16 residues. Germline V CDR1 and CDR2: MGHRA, YSYEKL. V lost 2 bases and J lost 9, with 20 bases in between. Written as DNA, the CDR3 is TGCGCCAGCAGCCAACCCGTGGGGGCACGCGTCGCGCCCCAGCATTTT. Amino acids: CASSQPVGARVAPQHF.

The chain links TRBV7-2 to TRBJ2-1; 9 bases fit TRBD2. CDR3 length: 14 residues. Per the germline V gene, CDR1 is SGHTA and CDR2 is FQGNSA. Trimming removed 4 bases from V and 6 bases from J; junction bases left unmatched: 4. The CDR3 is CASSSGLASNEQFF. The CDR3 DNA is TGTGCCAGCAGCTCAGGACTAGCGAGCAATGAGCAGTTCTTC.

The V gene is TRBV18, the J gene TRBJ2-3; D is ambiguous. Trimming shortened V by 2 bases and J by 2 bases, and 5 bases separated the two germline ends. In germline, CDR1 is KGHSH, CDR2 LQKENI. CDR3 length: 13 amino acids. For the CDR3, the DNA is TGTGCCAGCTCACCAGAGGACACAGATACGCAGTATTTT. Its translation: CASSPEDTDTQYF.

In this sample, this clone turned up a few times. The V gene is TRBV10-1, the J gene TRBJ2-7; possible D gene TRBD2, 6 bases. The CDR3 extends over 16 amino acids. V gave up 2 bases and J gave up 3 bases, with 17 bases separating them. Germline CDR1 reads WNHNN; CDR2 reads SYGVQD (reference sequence). In DNA, the CDR3 is TGCGCCAGCAGTGAGGTGCTAGCGTCAGAAATCTACGAGCAGTACTTC. Translated: CASSEVLASEIYEQYF.

This clone came up once. The chain links TRBV6-2 or TRBV6-3 to TRBJ2-3; 8 nucleotides align to TRBD2. This CDR3 region has 15 residues. Germline loops: CDR1 MNHEY, CDR2 SVGEGT. Germline trimming cut 4 bases from V and 0 bases from J; bases unmatched to any gene: 3. This CDR3 is CASSSGGVSTDTQYF. The CDR3 DNA sequence: TGTGCCAGCAGTTCGGGGGGGGTGAGCACAGATACGCAGTATTTT.

The rearrangement uses TRBV7-7 and TRBJ2-1; 9 bases are a match to TRBD1. The V and J ends lost 1 base and 8 bases, in that order; junction bases with no gene match: 6. The CDR3 totals 15 residues. Germline V gene sequence: CDR1 SSHAT, CDR2 FNYEAQ (reference sequence). This CDR3 reads CASSLDGTGIYEQFF. The CDR3 DNA sequence: TGTGCCAGCAGCTTAGACGGGACAGGGATATATGAGCAGTTCTTC. Full variable domain (remainder filled in from reference TRBV7-7 and TRBJ2-1): GAGVSQSPRYKVTKRGQDVTLRCDPISSHATLYWYQQALGQGPEFLTYFNYEAQPDKSGLPSDRFSAERPEGSISTLTIQRTEQRDSAMYRCASSLDGTGIYEQFFGPGTRLTVL.

This rearrangement joins TRBV12-5 to TRBJ2-3; 9 positions match TRBD2. Germline V CDR1 and CDR2: LGHNT, FRNRAP. Trimming removed 1 base from V and 0 bases from J; junction bases left unmatched: 8. This CDR3 contains 18 residues. The CDR3 sequence is CASGLGRASGTSTDTQYF. The CDR3 DNA reads as TGTGCTAGTGGTTTGGGTCGGGCTAGCGGGACTAGCACAGATACGCAGTATTTT.

The chain couples TRBV6-5 to TRBJ2-5, with 14 bases lining up with TRBD2. Trimming cost V 6 bases and J 5 bases; bases outside gene matches: 5. Germline V gene sequence: CDR1 MNHEY, CDR2 SVGAGI. CDR3 size: 15 residues. The CDR3 region is CASSGLAGGGETQYF. The CDR3 DNA reads as TGTGCCAGCAGCGGACTAGCGGGGGGAGGGGAGACCCAGTACTTC.

The CDR3 DNA reads as TGTGCCAGTAGTATGCCCGGGGCGGCTAATGAAAAACTGTTTTTT. It yields the protein CASSMPGAANEKLFF. The chain recombines TRBV19 with TRBJ1-4; possibly TRBD1 for D (5 bases). The CDR3 runs to 15 residues. Germline V gives CDR1 LNHDA, CDR2 SQIVND (reference sequence). The V gene lost 3 bases and the J gene lost 3 bases, with 11 bases spanning the gap.

The gene calls are TRBV7-2 and TRBJ2-3, with 7 bases that match TRBD2. CDR3 length: 15 amino acids. Per germline, CDR1 SGHTA and CDR2 FQGNSA. V lost 5 bases, J lost 5 bases, and 10 bases stayed unmatched. CDR3 protein: CASSLGGTRQDTQYF. The CDR3 nucleotides read TGTGCCAGCAGCCTGGGGGGGACGCGCCAAGATACGCAGTATTTT.

A few counts support this clone. The genes are TRBV4-2 and TRBJ1-4; D may be TRBD1 (5 bases). Germline CDR1 and CDR2: LGHNA and YNFKEQ. The CDR3 sequence is 15 residues long. Trimming removed 2 bases from V and 8 bases from J, with 15 bases in between. The CDR3 bases are TGTGCCAGCAGCCAAACCCAGGACACTATCGAAAAACTGTTTTTT. This codes for CASSQTQDTIEKLFF.

The V call is TRBV7-2, the J call TRBJ1-6; D may be TRBD1 (5 bases). V was trimmed by 2 bases and J by 9 bases, leaving 11 bases between them. Germline CDR1 is SGHTA and CDR2 is FQGNSA. The CDR3 runs to 14 residues. The DNA for the CDR3 is TGTGCCAGCAGCTTATCAGTGGGGGGTTCACCCCTCCACTTT. It codes for CASSLSVGGSPLHF.

This clone came up a few times. The chain joins TRBV7-9 to TRBJ2-2; D is unresolved. CDR1 is SEHNR and CDR2 is FQNEAQ in the germline V gene (reference sequence). The CDR3 sequence is 13 residues long. V lost 2 bases and J lost 7, with 8 bases in between. CDR3: CASSLSLIGELFF. As DNA, the CDR3 is TGTGCCAGCAGCTTATCGTTAATCGGGGAGCTGTTTTTT.

The chain is built from TRBV6-5 and TRBJ1-5; perhaps TRBD1 as D (6 bases). The CDR3 extends over 15 amino acids. Between the trimmed V and J ends, which lost 6 bases and 3 bases, there was a span of 15 bases. Germline V lookup: CDR1 MNHEY, CDR2 SVGAGI. CDR3 region: CASSLGGTNNQPQHF. The CDR3, as DNA: TGTGCCAGCAGCCTCGGGGGCACGAACAATCAGCCCCAGCATTTT.

This clone was observed a few times. The chain has TRBV7-9 and TRBJ2-1; D remains ambiguous. This CDR3 is 14 amino acids long. Germline assignment: CDR1 SEHNR and CDR2 FQNEAQ (reference sequence). Between the trimmed V and J ends, which lost 3 bases and 0 bases, there was a span of 6 bases. DNA for the CDR3: TGTGCCAGCAGCTTCTTAGGCTCCTACAATGAGCAGTTCTTC. It is translated as CASSFLGSYNEQFF.

This clone has a single count. This chain links TRBV4-3 with TRBJ2-1, with D possibly being TRBD1 (6 bases). Germline CDR1 is LGHNA and CDR2 is YSLEER. Between the trimmed V and J ends, which lost 1 base and 8 bases, there was a span of 15 bases. The CDR3 is 15 residues long. CDR3 nucleotides: TGCGCCAGCAGCCAAGGGACAGTGGTGAAAGATGAGCAGTTCTTC. Amino acids: CASSQGTVVKDEQFF.

The gene calls are TRBV7-2 and TRBJ1-1; 7 bases fit TRBD1. J lost 6 bases, V lost 7 bases, and 17 bases had no gene match. The V gene's germline CDR1 is SGHTA and CDR2 FQGNSA. This CDR3 is 16 amino acids long. The DNA for the CDR3 is TGTGCCAGCACCTTGGGAATAGGGGGCGCAATTTCTGAAGCTTTCTTT. Translated, it gives CASTLGIGGAISEAFF.